Listed below are T cell receptor beta chains from one sample, sequenced in a study of shared clonotypes between healthy human individuals. The assay was immunoSEQ multiplex PCR, and TCRdb's table has in-frame clones only and misses some. The sample includes about 2 million clones, 85% to 95% of them seen just once. The specimen sequenced was naive CD4+ T cells sorted from blood. These receptors all stem from a man between 18 and 29 years old in good health. CDR3s leave out the opening cysteine and the closing phenylalanine or tryptophan. The listing skips clone size in some rows; elsewhere it reads once, few, many or a size class.

clone_size j_call v_call cdr3_aa
- TRBJ2-2 TRBV10-1 ASSESRQGNTGELF
- TRBJ2-7 TRBV9 ASSVEQY
- TRBJ2-3 TRBV2 ASRPTGGGTDTQY
few TRBJ1-1 TRBV18 ASSPHRDTEAF
- TRBJ1-6 TRBV6-1 ASSEVGLGTPLH
- TRBJ2-5 TRBV18 ASSPLPEEETQY
- TRBJ2-5 TRBV18 ASSPSQGETQY
- TRBJ2-7 TRBV6-6 ASSYDRGSEEQY
- TRBJ2-7 TRBV6-6 ASSYSAPYEQY
- TRBJ2-7 TRBV7-8 ASSLITVYEQY
- TRBJ2-5 TRBV6-6 ASSDRDTGETQY
- TRBJ2-7 TRBV4-3 ASSQEGGYEQY
- TRBJ2-1 TRBV7-9 ASSLESDYNEQF
- TRBJ2-7 TRBV5-6 ASSLGGQSLPYEQY
- TRBJ1-2 TRBV6-1 ASMGQGAYGYT
- TRBJ1-6 TRBV4-1 ASSRPLRQGNEKGGNSPLH
- TRBJ2-1 TRBV6-5 ASSGTSGSYNEQF
- TRBJ1-1 TRBV6-5 ASSGWGNTEAF
- TRBJ1-1 TRBV19 ASVKKGKHTEAF
- TRBJ2-5 TRBV7-2 ASSLGAGETETQY
once TRBJ1-1 TRBV30 AWSTNTEAF
once TRBJ2-7 TRBV30 AWQGPNSYEQY
- TRBJ1-1 TRBV19 ASSIALNTEAF
- TRBJ1-4 TRBV9 ASSVGGTVEKLF
- TRBJ1-3 TRBV9 ASSRSASGNTIY
- TRBJ2-5 TRBV2 ASSEGPVLETQY
- TRBJ1-4 TRBV6-5 ASSSTGTNEKLF
- TRBJ2-7 TRBV5-4 ASSFPGLAGTHEQY
- TRBJ1-2 TRBV4-3 ASSPQVPWGAQGLYGYT